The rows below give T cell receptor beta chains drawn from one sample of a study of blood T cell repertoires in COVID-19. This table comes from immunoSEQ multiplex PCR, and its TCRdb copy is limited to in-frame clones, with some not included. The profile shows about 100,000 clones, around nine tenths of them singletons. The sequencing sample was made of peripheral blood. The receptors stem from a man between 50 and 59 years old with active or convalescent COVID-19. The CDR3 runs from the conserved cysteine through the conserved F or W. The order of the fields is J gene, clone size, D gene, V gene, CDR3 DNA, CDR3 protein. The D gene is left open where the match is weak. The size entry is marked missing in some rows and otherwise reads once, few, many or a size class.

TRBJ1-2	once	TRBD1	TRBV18	TGTGCCAGCTCAAAGGGGACAGGGGATGTTGGCTACACCTTC	CASSKGTGDVGYTF
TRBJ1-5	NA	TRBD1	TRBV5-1	TGCGCCAGCAGCCCAGGTCCAACAGGGGGCAATCAGCCCCAGCATTTT	CASSPGPTGGNQPQHF
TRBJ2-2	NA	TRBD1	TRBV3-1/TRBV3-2	TGTGCCAGCAGCCGTTACAGGGGGCTCGGTGAGCTGTTTTTT	CASSRYRGLGELFF
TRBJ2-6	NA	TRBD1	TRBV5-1	TGCGCCAGCAGCTCCGGGACAGGGGGCTCTGGGGCCAACGTCCTGACTTTC	CASSSGTGGSGANVLTF
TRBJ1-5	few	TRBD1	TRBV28	TGTGCCAGCAGTTTAAAGACAGGGCTTGGAAGTCAGCCCCAGCATTTT	CASSLKTGLGSQPQHF
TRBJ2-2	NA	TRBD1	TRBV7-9	TGTGCCAGCACTCGGACAGGAGCGAACACCGGGGAGCTGTTTTTT	CASTRTGANTGELFF
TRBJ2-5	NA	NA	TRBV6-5	TGTGCCAGCAGTTACGGGGGGGCCCAGTACCAAGAGACCCAGTACTTC	CASSYGGAQYQETQYF
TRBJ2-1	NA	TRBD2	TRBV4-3	TGCGCCAGCAGCCAAGGGGGGACTAGCGGGGGCCATGAGCAGTTCTTC	CASSQGGTSGGHEQFF
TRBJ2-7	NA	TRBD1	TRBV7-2	TGTGCCAGCAGCTTAGGTGGGCAGGGGGACTACGAGCAGTACTTC	CASSLGGQGDYEQYF
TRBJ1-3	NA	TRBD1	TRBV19	TGTGCCAGTAGTAGGGACAGTGGAAACACCATATATTTT	CASSRDSGNTIYF
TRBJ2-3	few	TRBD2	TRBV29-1	TGCAGCGCAACTAGCGGGGGGCCTGTAGATACGCAGTATTTT	CSATSGGPVDTQYF
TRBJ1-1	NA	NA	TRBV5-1	TGCGCCAGCAGCTTGGGCGCGGGGGCAGGACACACTGAAGCTTTCTTT	CASSLGAGAGHTEAFF
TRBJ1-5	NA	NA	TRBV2	TGTGCCAGCAGTGGGAACAGGGCCAATCAGCCCCAGCATTTT	CASSGNRANQPQHF
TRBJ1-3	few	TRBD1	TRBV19	TGTGCCAGTCACGGACAGGGACTCTCTGGAAACACCATATATTTT	CASHGQGLSGNTIYF
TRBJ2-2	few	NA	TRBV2	TGTGCCAGCAATCTTGACAGGACCGGGGAGCTGTTTTTT	CASNLDRTGELFF
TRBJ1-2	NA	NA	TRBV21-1	TGTGCCAGCATCCTAAACTGGGGAGGGGCTGGTAACTATGGCTACACCTTC	CASILNWGGAGNYGYTF
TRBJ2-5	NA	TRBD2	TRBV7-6	TGTGCCAGCAGCTCCTCCGGGACTACGCAAGAGACCCAGTACTTC	CASSSSGTTQETQYF
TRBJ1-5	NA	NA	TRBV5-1	TGCGCCAGCAGTCTCGACGGGTTCAATCAGCCCCAGCATTTT	CASSLDGFNQPQHF
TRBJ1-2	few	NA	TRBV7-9	TGTGCCAGCACCTCAATAAGGAGGGATAACTATGGCTACACCTTC	CASTSIRRDNYGYTF
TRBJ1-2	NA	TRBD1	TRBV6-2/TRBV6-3	TGTGCCAGCAGTGACCGGACAGGGTATGGCTACACCTTC	CASSDRTGYGYTF
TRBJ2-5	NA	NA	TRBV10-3	TGTGCCATCAGAGCCGAGGGGCTGGGGGGAGAGACCCAGTACTTC	CAIRAEGLGGETQYF
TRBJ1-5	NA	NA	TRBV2	TGTGCCAGCAGTGAAGCCAGAAAGCCCCAGCATTTT	CASSEARKPQHF
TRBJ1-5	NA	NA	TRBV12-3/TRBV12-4	TGTGCCAGCAGCCCTGAGGGAAGTCAGCCCCAGCATTTT	CASSPEGSQPQHF
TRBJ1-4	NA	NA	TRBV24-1	TGTGCCACCAGTGATGGCGGGTTTAATGAAAAACTGTTTTTT	CATSDGGFNEKLFF
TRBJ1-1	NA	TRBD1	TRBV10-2	TGCGCCAGCAACGGACAGGGTTGGACTGAAGCTTTCTTT	CASNGQGWTEAFF
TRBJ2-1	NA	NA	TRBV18	TGTGCCAGCTCACCACCGGGCCGCAATGAGCAGTTCTTC	CASSPPGRNEQFF
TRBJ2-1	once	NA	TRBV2	TGTGCCAGCGGGGGCATGGGGAATGAGCAGTTCTTC	CASGGMGNEQFF
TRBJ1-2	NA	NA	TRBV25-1	TGTGCCAGCAGTCCTAATAGCTACAGGGATGGCTACACCTTC	CASSPNSYRDGYTF
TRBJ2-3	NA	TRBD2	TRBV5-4	TGTGCCAGCAGTTGGACTAGCGGGATCACAGATACGCAGTATTTT	CASSWTSGITDTQYF
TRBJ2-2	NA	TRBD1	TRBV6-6	TGTGCCAGCAGTTCCTACCAGGGGGCGCCCGGGGAGCTGTTTTTT	CASSSYQGAPGELFF
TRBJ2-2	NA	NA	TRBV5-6	TGTGCCAGCAGCGGGGCTTCGAACACCGGGGAGCTGTTTTTT	CASSGASNTGELFF
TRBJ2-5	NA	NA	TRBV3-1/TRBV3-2	TGTGCCAGCAGCATTCGGGACATTTGGGAGACCCAGTACTTC	CASSIRDIWETQYF
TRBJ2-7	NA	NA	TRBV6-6	TGTGCCAGCAAATTAGGAGGTTCGGCCGAGCAGTACTTC	CASKLGGSAEQYF
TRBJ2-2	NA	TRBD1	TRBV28	TGTGCCAGCAGTTTAACCGGGACAGGGCTTCCCGGGGAGCTGTTTTTT	CASSLTGTGLPGELFF
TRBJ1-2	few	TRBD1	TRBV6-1	TGTGCCAGCAGTGAGTGGACAGGGGGCTATGGCTACACCTTC	CASSEWTGGYGYTF